These 28 T cell receptor beta chains were all obtained from the same sample, sequenced in a study of CD8+ T cells in alopecia areata. Treatment reported: oral pan-JAK inhibitor, 5-10 mg twice daily. Following extraction, RNA underwent reverse transcription to cDNA, which served as the sequencing template. Sequencing used immunoSEQ multiplex PCR; TCRdb keeps in-frame clones, though not all of them. The top ten clones hold roughly 5% of a sample with 120,000 or so clones, around 60% of them seen once. The sequences come from CD4+ T cells sorted from blood, collected at week 4, from a patient treated with tofacitinib. Receptors were obtained from a human donor with alopecia areata.

The gene calls are TRBV6-1 and TRBJ2-1, with 10 positions matching TRBD1. The CDR3 is 14 amino acids. Germline-derived CDR1 and CDR2 are MNHNS and SASEGT. J gave up 5 bases and V 6 bases, and 4 bases lay outside the gene matches. CDR3 loop: CASRDRGWDNEQFF. CDR3 in DNA: TGTGCCAGCAGGGACAGGGGGTGGGACAATGAGCAGTTCTTC.

This clone was seen a few times. The chain has TRBV7-9 and TRBJ2-2; D may be TRBD2 (5 bases). The CDR3 has 17 residues. V was cut by 3 bases and J by 2 bases, with 16 bases left in between. CDR1 and CDR2 from the germline V gene are SEHNR and FQNEAQ (reference sequence). The CDR3 sequence: CASSFVFGMYNTGELFF. The CDR3 DNA follows: TGTGCCAGCAGCTTCGTCTTCGGGATGTACAACACCGGGGAGCTGTTTTTT.

The rearrangement uses TRBV4-1 and TRBJ1-1; unclear D gene. This CDR3 has 13 amino acids. Germline V gives CDR1 MGHRA, CDR2 YSYEKL. Deletions cut 4 bases from V and 1 base from J, with 7 bases between. CDR3 in DNA: TGCGCCAGCAGCCGCAGCCCGAACACTGAAGCTTTCTTT. This sequence encodes CASSRSPNTEAFF.

The chain recombines TRBV5-1 with TRBJ2-5; 7 nucleotides match TRBD1. The CDR3 loop spans 14 amino acids. Trimming at V came to 3 bases and at J to 2 bases, leaving 4 bases not matched to a gene. From germline, CDR1 is SGHRS and CDR2 YFSETQ. CDR3 protein: CASSSGTVQETQYF. CDR3 DNA sequence: TGCGCCAGCAGCTCGGGGACAGTACAAGAGACCCAGTACTTC.

The chain combines TRBV4-1 with TRBJ1-1; 7 positions agree with TRBD1. The J segment lost 0 bases and the V segment lost 4 bases, leaving 5 bases of the junction unmatched. The length of the CDR3 is 15 residues. Per germline, CDR1 MGHRA and CDR2 YSYEKL. The CDR3 sequence is CASSPRTGMNTEAFF. The CDR3 nucleotides read TGCGCCAGCAGCCCGAGGACAGGAATGAACACTGAAGCTTTCTTT.

The V and J genes are TRBV29-1 and TRBJ2-7, with D possibly being TRBD2 (5 bases). The V end lost 2 bases, the J end lost 5 bases, and 10 bases lay between the germline ends. The CDR3 loop spans 12 amino acids. The V gene's germline CDR1 is SQVTM and CDR2 ANQGSEA. The CDR3 nucleotides read TGCAGCGTTGAATGGAGGCAGGACGAGCAGTACTTC. Amino acid sequence: CSVEWRQDEQYF.

The chain couples TRBV7-2 to TRBJ2-5, with D unclear. CDR3 size: 12 residues. CDR1 is SGHTA, CDR2 FQGNSA, per germline. V dropped 2 bases and J dropped 3 bases, with 4 bases sitting between them. The CDR3 region is CASSLPKETQYF. CDR3 DNA: TGTGCCAGCAGCTTACCTAAAGAGACCCAGTACTTC. Looking up the rest from reference TRBV7-2 and TRBJ2-5 gives the full variable domain: GAGVSQSPSNKVTEKGKDVELRCDPISGHTALYWYRQSLGQGLEFLIYFQGNSAPDKSGLPSDRFSAERTGGSVSTLTIQRTQQEDSAVYLCASSLPKETQYFGPGTRLLVL.

The chain carries TRBV7-9 and TRBJ1-2, with D possibly being TRBD1 (5 bases). Trimming took off 2 bases at V and 3 bases at J, with 7 bases between the two ends. The CDR3 runs 13 residues. Germline assignment: CDR1 SEHNR and CDR2 FQNEAQ (reference sequence). As DNA, the CDR3 is TGTGCCAGCAGCTTAAGAGGGGACTATGGCTACACCTTC. It specifies CASSLRGDYGYTF.

This clone has just a few counts. The rearrangement links TRBV30 to TRBJ1-1; a weak D match, TRBD1 (5 bases). Trimming cost V 1 base and J 5 bases, with 8 bases left between them. This CDR3 has 12 amino acids. Germline V gene data show CDR1 as GTSNPN and CDR2 as SVGIG (reference sequence). The CDR3 coding sequence is TGTGCCTGGAGTGGGGGGAGGACTGAAGCTTTCTTT. It is translated as CAWSGGRTEAFF. Complete variable domain (other parts from reference TRBV30 and TRBJ1-1): SQTIHQWPATLVQPVGSPLSLECTVEGTSNPNLYWYRQAAGRGLQLLFYSVGIGQISSEVPQNLSASRPQDRQFILSSKKLLLSDSGFYLCAWSGGRTEAFFGQGTRLTVV.

The genes are TRBV5-4 and TRBJ2-7, with 9 bases fitting TRBD2. The trim removed 1 base at V and 2 bases at J, leaving 7 bases unmatched. This CDR3 region has 16 residues. Germline V lookup: CDR1 SGHNT, CDR2 YYREEE (reference sequence). This chain's CDR3 is CASSLRAGGLTYEQYF. In DNA form, the CDR3 reads TGTGCCAGCAGCTTGCGAGCGGGAGGCCTCACCTACGAGCAGTACTTC.

This chain joins TRBV28 and TRBJ2-6, with D perhaps TRBD1 or TRBD2 (5 bases each). Trimming took 6 bases from V and 0 from J, leaving 15 bases between them. The CDR3 is made up of 17 amino acids. The germline V gene encodes CDR1 MDHEN and CDR2 SYDVKM. The CDR3 DNA sequence: TGTGCCAGCAGCCCGGGACGGACCTTCTCTGGGGCCAACGTCCTGACTTTC. It encodes CASSPGRTFSGANVLTF. The variable domain in full, with the rest retrieved from reference TRBV28 and TRBJ2-6, is DVKVTQSSRYLVKRTGEKVFLECVQDMDHENMFWYRQDPGLGLRLIYFSYDVKMKEKGDIPEGYSVSREKKERFSLILESASTNQTSMYLCASSPGRTFSGANVLTFGAGSRLTVL.

This clone was detected a few times. The chain recombines TRBV29-1 with TRBJ2-1, with unresolved D. V lost 4 bases to trimming and J lost 5 bases, with 9 bases between them. Germline CDR1 and CDR2: SQVTM and ANQGSEA. The CDR3 is 12 residues long. This CDR3 is CSVGRLDNEQFF. Written as DNA, the CDR3 is TGCAGCGTTGGGAGACTTGACAATGAGCAGTTCTTC.

This rearrangement joins TRBV5-1 to TRBJ1-4, with 8 bases identical to TRBD1. CDR1 and CDR2 from the germline V gene are SGHRS and YFSETQ. Trimming at V came to 4 bases and at J to 8 bases, leaving 7 bases not matched to a gene. The CDR3 consists of 14 residues. The CDR3 here is CASSDRGSEEKLFF. The CDR3 DNA reads as TGCGCCAGCAGCGACAGGGGCAGTGAAGAAAAACTGTTTTTT.

This clone showed up just a few times. The chain uses TRBV6-6 and TRBJ1-5; no clear D gene. The V gene lost 6 bases and the J gene lost 3 bases, with 18 bases spanning the gap. The germline V gene encodes CDR1 MNHNY and CDR2 SVGAGI (reference sequence). The CDR3 sequence is 16 residues long. The CDR3 is CASSPDLRFINQPQHF. The CDR3 nucleotides are TGTGCCAGCAGCCCGGACCTTCGGTTTATCAATCAGCCCCAGCATTTT.

The chain is built from TRBV6-6 and TRBJ1-2, with unresolved D. Germline CDR1 is MNHNY and CDR2 is SVGAGI (reference sequence). Trimming cost V 2 bases and J 8 bases, with 9 bases left between them. The CDR3 runs 12 residues. The CDR3 loop reads CASSYGPRGYTF. CDR3 DNA: TGTGCCAGCAGTTACGGTCCCCGGGGCTACACCTTC.

This clone was seen a few times. The chain employs TRBV29-1 and TRBJ2-3, with D possibly being TRBD1 or TRBD2 (5 bases each). The CDR3 is made up of 16 amino acids. The V end was cut by 1 base, the J end by 6 bases, with 20 bases between. Germline V gene data show CDR1 as SQVTM and CDR2 as ANQGSEA. This chain's CDR3 is CSVEAPGAPALDTQYF. CDR3 coding DNA: TGCAGCGTTGAAGCGCCCGGGGCCCCGGCGTTGGATACGCAGTATTTT.

The chain uses TRBV13 and TRBJ1-4; 9 bases line up with TRBD1. This CDR3 is 17 amino acids long. V was clipped by 4 bases and J by 0 bases; unmatched bases: 6. The germline V gene has CDR1 PRHDT and CDR2 FYEKMQ (reference sequence). CDR3 bases: TGTGCCAGCAGCTCGGGGACAGGGCTAGCAACTAATGAAAAACTGTTTTTT. This encodes CASSSGTGLATNEKLFF.

The table lists this clone with a count of one. This chain joins TRBV19 and TRBJ2-2, with 7 nucleotides matching TRBD1. The CDR3 has 14 residues. In germline, CDR1 is LNHDA, CDR2 SQIVND (reference sequence). V shed 7 bases and J 2 bases; nucleotides not matched to a gene: 4. CDR3 in DNA: TGTGCCAGTACCGGGACAGTAAACACCGGGGAGCTGTTTTTT. Its translation: CASTGTVNTGELFF.

This clone has just one count. The V call is TRBV5-6, the J call TRBJ1-1; TRBD1 agrees at 7 bases. V was clipped by 6 bases and J by 3 bases; unmatched bases: 5. Germline V gene data show CDR1 as SGHDT and CDR2 as YYEEEE. The CDR3 covers 13 residues. CDR3: CASTGTVHTEAFF. The CDR3 region has the DNA TGTGCCAGCACTGGGACAGTCCACACTGAAGCTTTCTTT.

In DNA form, the CDR3 reads TGTGCCAGCAGCCGTGGGGACCAATACTACGAGCAGTACTTC. Translation: CASSRGDQYYEQYF. The chain recombines TRBV9 with TRBJ2-7; D may correspond to TRBD1 or TRBD2 (5 bases each). The length of the CDR3 is 14 residues. The V gene's germline CDR1 is SGDLS and CDR2 YYNGEE. V was cut by 4 bases and J by 3 bases, with 14 bases left in between.

This chain links TRBV5-1 with TRBJ1-3; no clear D. Germline values: CDR1 SGHRS, CDR2 YFSETQ. The CDR3 loop spans 15 amino acids. V lost 3 bases and J 2 bases, leaving 12 bases between the germline ends. CDR3 DNA: TGCGCCAGCAGCTCAACAAGACCCCCTGGAAACACCATATATTTT. Its protein product is CASSSTRPPGNTIYF. Combining the CDR3 with reference TRBV5-1 and TRBJ1-3 gives the whole variable domain KAGVTQTPRYLIKTRGQQVTLSCSPISGHRSVSWYQQTPGQGLQFLFEYFSETQRNKGNFPGRFSGRQFSNSRSEMNVSTLELGDSALYLCASSSTRPPGNTIYFGEGSWLTVV.

The chain employs TRBV5-4 and TRBJ2-5; D remains ambiguous. Looked up from germline, CDR1 is SGHNT and CDR2 is YYREEE (reference sequence). CDR3 length equals 13 residues. Trimming took 0 bases from V and 4 from J, leaving 7 bases between them. CDR3 amino acids: CASSLEQRETQYF. DNA for the CDR3: TGTGCCAGCAGCTTGGAACAGCGAGAGACCCAGTACTTC.

This clone appeared once. The chain carries TRBV27 and TRBJ2-1; weak D call: TRBD2 (5 bases). CDR3 size: 15 residues. The germline V gene has CDR1 MNHEY and CDR2 SMNVEV (reference sequence). Trimming took off 6 bases at V and 1 base at J, with 13 bases between the two ends. The CDR3 bases are TGTGCCAGCAGCAATGACTATGGGTCCTACAATGAGCAGTTCTTC. It encodes CASSNDYGSYNEQFF.

J is TRBJ2-7 and V is TRBV30, with 11 bases matching TRBD2. Germline-derived CDR1 and CDR2 are GTSNPN and SVGIG (reference sequence). J lost 5 bases, V lost 3 bases, and 12 bases had no gene match. The CDR3 loop spans 16 amino acids. CDR3 bases: TGTGCCTGGAGAGGGACAACTAGCGGGAGTAACAACGAGCAGTACTTC. This encodes CAWRGTTSGSNNEQYF.

The J gene is TRBJ2-1, the V gene TRBV19; no clear D gene. The CDR3 is made up of 15 amino acids. The germline gives CDR1 LNHDA, CDR2 SQIVND (reference sequence). Deletions cut 0 bases from V and 2 bases from J, with 8 bases between. CDR3 DNA: TGTGCCAGTAGTATAGACCAGGCCACCTACAATGAGCAGTTCTTC. Translated, it gives CASSIDQATYNEQFF.

This clone was recorded only once. The chain is built from TRBV7-9 and TRBJ2-2, with D possibly matching TRBD2 (6 bases). From germline, CDR1 is SEHNR and CDR2 FQNEAQ (reference sequence). The CDR3 runs 16 residues. Trimming took 5 bases from V and 0 from J, leaving 13 bases between them. The CDR3 sequence is CASSATRLANTGELFF. The CDR3 bases are TGTGCCAGCAGCGCTACCCGACTAGCGAACACCGGGGAGCTGTTTTTT.

The V gene is TRBV9, the J gene TRBJ2-5, with 7 positions matching TRBD1. Germline lookup yields CDR1 SGDLS and CDR2 YYNGEE. The J segment lost 4 bases and the V segment lost 4 bases, leaving 7 bases of the junction unmatched. The CDR3 runs 14 residues. CDR3 DNA sequence: TGTGCCAGCAGCCGACTGACAGGGCCAGAGACCCAGTACTTC. Translated, it gives CASSRLTGPETQYF.

The chain links TRBV7-9 to TRBJ1-2, with TRBD1 as a possible D gene (6 bases). The CDR3 sequence is 15 residues long. Trimming took 6 bases from V and 5 from J, leaving 19 bases between them. From germline, CDR1 is SEHNR and CDR2 FQNEAQ (reference sequence). The DNA for the CDR3 is TGTGCCAGCAGACCTAGGCAGGGGAAGATTTATGGCTACACCTTC. Translating gives CASRPRQGKIYGYTF. The variable domain in full, completed from reference TRBV7-9 and TRBJ1-2, reads DTGVSQNPRHKITKRGQNVTFRCDPISEHNRLYWYRQTLGQGPEFLTYFQNEAQLEKSRLLSDRFSAERPKGSFSTLEIQRTEQGDSAMYLCASRPRQGKIYGYTFGSGTRLTVV.